Included here is one T cell receptor beta chain sequence, with context. This sample was included in a study of blood T cell repertoires in COVID-19. Study details: Sites in the United States, Italy and Spain provided acute and convalescent COVID-19 samples. PBMCs, B-cell-depleted T cells, or T cells provided the cDNA or gDNA that made up the material.

The table came from immunoSEQ multiplex PCR; TCRdb's copy has only in-frame clones and leaves some out. The table records over 350,000 clones, roughly 92% of them present only once. Those enrolled, adults aged roughly 18 to 89 years, came from roughly 22 US areas. Assignment of participants to cohorts was predicated upon participant-reported clinical history. The germline gives CDR1 MNHNS, CDR2 SASEGT. The CDR3 consists of 15 residues. V shed 2 bases and J 12 bases; nucleotides not matched to a gene: 7. The chain uses TRBV6-1 and TRBJ2-1; TRBD2 agrees at 13 bases. This receptor was identified in a woman in her 40s who had been exposed to COVID-19. Sequenced: PBMCs or T cells enriched from blood (not recorded which). CDR3 DNA: TGTGCCAGCAGTGAATGGACTAGCGGGGGCTCACGGCAGTTCTTC. It encodes CASSEWTSGGSRQFF.